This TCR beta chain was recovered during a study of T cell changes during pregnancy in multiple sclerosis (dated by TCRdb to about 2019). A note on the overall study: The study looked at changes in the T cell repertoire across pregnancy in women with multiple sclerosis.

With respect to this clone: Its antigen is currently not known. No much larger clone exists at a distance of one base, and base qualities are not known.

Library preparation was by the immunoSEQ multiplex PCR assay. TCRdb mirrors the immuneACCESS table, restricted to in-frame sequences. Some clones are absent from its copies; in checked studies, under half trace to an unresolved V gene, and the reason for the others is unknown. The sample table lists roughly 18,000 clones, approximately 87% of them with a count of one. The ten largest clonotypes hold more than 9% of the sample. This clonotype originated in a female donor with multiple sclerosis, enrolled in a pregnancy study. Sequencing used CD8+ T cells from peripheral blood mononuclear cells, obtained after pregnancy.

CDR3 protein: CASTGVPEISYNEQFF. The nucleotides are TGTGCCAGTACAGGGGTCCCTGAGATCTCCTACAATGAGCAGTTCTTC. In this chain, TRBV2 is recombined with TRBJ2-1; 7 nucleotides in the junction match TRBD1. Trimming accounts for 9 bases at V and 0 bases at J, while the number of junction bases matched to no gene is 11. CDR1 is given as SNHLY and CDR2 as FYNNEI, both from the germline V gene. The CDR3 numbers 16 residues from cysteine through phenylalanine. Only the CDR3 part of the read is kept: 48 bases, read in frame from the first base.